The next 13 T cell receptor beta chains were all read from a single sample in a study of T cells of healthy individuals. MiXCR, applied by TCRdb to the 5' RACE reads, yields one record per CDR3 protein. The sample holds approximately 58,000 distinct CDR3 sequences, over 12% seen once. Receptors were obtained from a human donor in good health.

This clonotype was found many times. The rearrangement uses TRBV7-6 and TRBJ1-5; D unresolved. Trimming took off 1 base at V and 6 bases at J, with 7 bases between the two ends. In germline, CDR1 is SGHVS, CDR2 FNYEAQ. The CDR3 consists of 13 residues. The CDR3: CASSLGGGQPQHF. The CDR3 bases are TGTGCCAGCAGCTTAGGAGGTGGTCAGCCCCAGCATTTT.

The rearrangement links TRBV12-3 or TRBV12-4 to TRBJ1-3; 7 positions match TRBD1. V shed 7 bases and J 4 bases; nucleotides not matched to a gene: 7. The CDR3 is made up of 14 amino acids. CDR3 protein: CASNIQGRGNTIYF. Written as DNA, the CDR3 is TGTGCCAGCAACATACAGGGGAGAGGAAACACCATATATTTT.

This clonotype is categorized as medium-sized (0.01 to 0.1%). V gene TRBV29-1 combines with J gene TRBJ1-1, with a weak D call TRBD1 (5 bases). Germline CDR1 and CDR2: SQVTM and ANQGSEA. V was pared by 4 bases and J by 0 bases, with 12 bases between. The length of the CDR3 is 14 residues. Here the CDR3 reads CSVVRQGMNTEAFF. As DNA, the CDR3 is TGCAGCGTTGTACGGCAGGGCATGAACACTGAAGCTTTCTTT.

The gene calls are TRBV4-3 and TRBJ1-1, with a possible D match to TRBD1 (5 bases). Germline V gene sequence: CDR1 LGHNA, CDR2 YSLEER. The CDR3 has 13 residues. Trimming took off 3 bases at V and 4 bases at J, with 9 bases between the two ends. CDR3 protein: CASSQGLVTEAFF. The DNA for the CDR3 is TGCGCCAGCAGCCAGGGACTGGTCACTGAAGCTTTCTTT.

The chain has TRBV4-1 and TRBJ1-1; a possible D gene is TRBD1 (6 bases). The CDR3 loop spans 15 amino acids. V dropped 4 bases and J dropped 3 bases, with 15 bases sitting between them. Per germline, CDR1 MGHRA and CDR2 YSYEKL. CDR3 coding DNA: TGCGCCAGCAGCCCTCAACCGGACAGTTACACTGAAGCTTTCTTT. The encoded protein is CASSPQPDSYTEAFF.

This clonotype was observed a few times. The genes are TRBV3-1 and TRBJ1-2, with D possibly TRBD1 on 5 matching bases. Per the germline V gene, CDR1 is LGHDT and CDR2 is YNNKEL (reference sequence). The CDR3 consists of 11 residues. V was shortened by 5 bases and J by 8 bases, with 9 bases between the two germline ends. CDR3 sequence reads: CASSRGRGYTF. CDR3 nucleotides: TGTGCCAGCAGCAGGGGAAGAGGCTACACCTTC.

V usage is TRBV5-6 and J usage is TRBJ1-4, with D maybe TRBD1 (6 bases). Germline loops: CDR1 SGHDT, CDR2 YYEEEE. The CDR3 sequence is 17 residues long. The V end lost 5 bases, the J end lost 3 bases, and 20 bases lay between the germline ends. CDR3 DNA sequence: TGTGCCAGCAGTAACCAGGTTCGGGGGGCAGCTAATGAAAAACTGTTTTTT. As protein: CASSNQVRGAANEKLFF.

This clonotype was seen more than once but under ten times. V is TRBV20-1 and J is TRBJ2-3; possibly TRBD2 for D (6 bases). Germline values: CDR1 DFQATT, CDR2 SNEGSKA (reference sequence). This CDR3 has 18 amino acids. The V gene lost 5 bases and the J gene lost 0 bases, with 24 bases spanning the gap. CDR3 in amino acids: CSAGKGSSGPPSTDTQYF. The DNA of the CDR3 is TGCAGTGCTGGGAAGGGGAGTAGCGGCCCTCCTAGCACAGATACGCAGTATTTT.

This clonotype was seen repeatedly, ten times or more. The rearrangement uses TRBV20-1 and TRBJ2-7, with D possibly called TRBD1 or TRBD2 (5 bases each). There are 14 residues in the CDR3. V dropped 3 bases and J dropped 3 bases, with 15 bases sitting between them. CDR1 is DFQATT, CDR2 SNEGSKA, per germline (reference sequence). The CDR3: CSARKEGESYEQYF. CDR3 nucleotide sequence: TGCAGTGCTAGGAAAGAAGGGGAGAGCTACGAGCAGTACTTC.

This clonotype was observed a handful of times. The chain is built from TRBV7-8 and TRBJ2-5; D ambiguous. This CDR3 has 14 amino acids. Trimming stripped 5 bases from V and 2 bases from J, with 12 bases between. From germline, CDR1 is SGHVS and CDR2 FQNEAQ. This CDR3 reads CASSGRRSQETQYF. CDR3 DNA sequence: TGTGCCAGCAGCGGAAGACGGAGTCAAGAGACCCAGTACTTC.

Only a few counts were recorded for this clonotype. V gene TRBV27 combines with J gene TRBJ2-3; D is unclear. From germline, CDR1 is MNHEY and CDR2 SMNVEV (reference sequence). V gave up 3 bases and J gave up 2 bases, with 6 bases separating them. This CDR3 spans 13 amino acids. Written as DNA, the CDR3 is TGTGCCAGCAGTTTTAGGGCCACAGATACGCAGTATTTT. This codes for CASSFRATDTQYF.

The chain recombines TRBV7-2 with TRBJ2-1; TRBD2 matches 7 bases. This CDR3 region has 17 residues. CDR1 and CDR2 (germline): SGHTA, FQGNSA. J lost 5 bases, V lost 0 bases, and 10 bases had no gene match. The CDR3 is CASSLAWTRVPHNEQFF. CDR3 nucleotide sequence: TGTGCCAGCAGCTTAGCGTGGACTAGGGTACCACACAATGAGCAGTTCTTC.

The chain has TRBV21-1 and TRBJ2-6; the table calls TRBD2, which could not be checked here. TRBV21-1 is described as a pseudogene. The CDR3 is made up of 20 amino acids. The CDR3: CASSKVQKRGGLSGANVLTF. As DNA, the CDR3 is TGTGCCAGCAGCAAAGTTCAAAAGCGGGGGGGCCTGTCTGGGGCCAACGTCCTGACTTTC.